These 11 T cell receptor beta chains came from one sample sequenced in a study of vaccination effects on CD4 cells after COVID-19. These receptors have no identified antigens. Following a 10-day culture, CD4+ T cells were purified. TCRdb's table, derived via immunoSEQ multiplex PCR, lists solely in-frame clones and lacks some. The sample has tens of thousands of clones, about 73% seen once; the top ten hold 8% to 13%. The specimen was CD4+ T cells from PBMCs cultured without peptide, collected before COVID-19 vaccination. The receptors were gathered from a human donor who received a COVID-19 vaccine.

The CDR3 region is CASSLVGSTDTQYF. The CDR3 DNA reads TGCGCCAGCAGCTTGGTGGGGAGCACAGATACGCAGTATTTT. The chain uses TRBV5-1 and TRBJ2-3; D is unresolved. The CDR3 is 14 residues long. Germline values: CDR1 SGHRS, CDR2 YFSETQ. Trimming took off 0 bases at V and 0 bases at J, with 5 bases between the two ends.

The genes are TRBV10-3 and TRBJ2-7; TRBD2 might be the D (5 bases). Trimming left V 3 bases short and J 2 bases short, with 8 bases between. The CDR3 has 13 residues. CDR1 ENHRY and CDR2 SYGVKD come from the germline V gene. CDR3 DNA sequence: TGTGCCATCAGTGACCGGGATGCCTACGAGCAGTACTTC. Its protein product is CAISDRDAYEQYF.

The chain carries TRBV6-1 and TRBJ2-7; D is perhaps TRBD2 (6 bases). V was trimmed by 2 bases and J by 3 bases, leaving 14 bases between them. CDR1 is MNHNS, CDR2 SASEGT, per germline. The CDR3 consists of 15 residues. CDR3 coding DNA: TGTGCCAGCAGTGAAAAGCGGGCGTCGGGCTACGAGCAGTACTTC. Its protein is CASSEKRASGYEQYF.

This clone was observed a handful of times. The rearrangement uses TRBV6-1 and TRBJ1-2; D is perhaps TRBD1 (5 bases). This CDR3 spans 14 amino acids. V lost 1 base to trimming and J lost 8 bases, with 14 bases between them. The germline gives CDR1 MNHNS, CDR2 SASEGT. Here the CDR3 reads CASSEVRQGGGYTF. The CDR3 DNA reads TGTGCCAGCAGTGAAGTCCGTCAGGGAGGAGGCTACACCTTC.

The chain joins TRBV5-1 to TRBJ2-1, with D maybe TRBD2 (6 bases). Germline CDR1 SGHRS, CDR2 YFSETQ. This CDR3 spans 12 amino acids. V lost 3 bases and J 9 bases, leaving 10 bases between the germline ends. DNA for the CDR3: TGCGCCAGCAGCTCCGGACTACGTGAGCAGTTCTTC. Amino acids: CASSSGLREQFF. The full variable domain, in which reference TRBV5-1 and TRBJ2-1 provide the parts outside the CDR3, is KAGVTQTPRYLIKTRGQQVTLSCSPISGHRSVSWYQQTPGQGLQFLFEYFSETQRNKGNFPGRFSGRQFSNSRSEMNVSTLELGDSALYLCASSSGLREQFFGPGTRLTVL.

A few counts support this clone. The CDR3 DNA reads TGTGCCAGCAGCTTAGTTTACTTGGACAGCGAAGCTTTCTTT. This gives the protein CASSLVYLDSEAFF. The chain has TRBV7-2 and TRBJ1-1, with D possibly TRBD1 on 6 matching bases. Germline CDR1 reads SGHTA; CDR2 reads FQGNSA. V was trimmed by 1 base and J by 8 bases, leaving 14 bases between them. There are 14 residues in the CDR3.

This chain connects TRBV7-3 to TRBJ1-5, with no clear D. V lost 3 bases and J lost 0, with 3 bases in between. Germline V gives CDR1 SGHTA, CDR2 FQGTGA. CDR3 length: 13 amino acids. CDR3 amino acids: CASSLDSNQPQHF. The CDR3 bases are TGTGCCAGCAGCTTGGATAGCAATCAGCCCCAGCATTTT.

This clone was counted a few times. The chain is built from TRBV15 and TRBJ1-6; D ambiguous. The CDR3 is 12 residues long. Germline lookup yields CDR1 LNHNV and CDR2 YYDKDF (reference sequence). V was cut by 5 bases and J by 13 bases, with 12 bases left in between. The CDR3 region is CATSQGDVPLHF. DNA for the CDR3: TGTGCCACCAGCCAAGGCGACGTCCCCCTCCACTTT.

The CDR3 loop is CSASRSNQPQHF. The CDR3 DNA reads TGCAGTGCTAGTAGAAGCAATCAGCCCCAGCATTTT. This chain uses TRBV20-1 with TRBJ1-5; D is unresolved. The V and J ends lost 3 bases and 1 base respectively, with 4 bases between them. Germline V gene lookup returns CDR1 DFQATT and CDR2 SNEGSKA (reference sequence). The CDR3 loop spans 12 amino acids.

V gene TRBV18 combines with J gene TRBJ1-5; no clear D gene. The CDR3 sequence is 14 residues long. Germline assignment: CDR1 KGHSH and CDR2 LQKENI. The V end lost 4 bases, the J end lost 0 bases, and 7 bases lay between the germline ends. Here the CDR3 reads CASSLGYSNQPQHF. The CDR3 region has the DNA TGTGCCAGCTCACTCGGGTATAGCAATCAGCCCCAGCATTTT.

V and J are TRBV2 and TRBJ2-4; a weak D match, TRBD1 (5 bases). The germline CDR1 and CDR2 sequences are SNHLY and FYNNEI. The CDR3 has 14 residues. V was cut by 1 base and J by 2 bases, with 6 bases left in between. CDR3 sequence reads: CASSEVGPKNIQYF. The CDR3 nucleotides are TGTGCCAGCAGTGAAGTGGGGCCCAAAAACATTCAGTACTTC. The whole variable domain, filled in from reference TRBV2 and TRBJ2-4, reads EPEVTQTPSHQVTQMGQEVILRCVPISNHLYFYWYRQILGQKVEFLVSFYNNEISEKSEIFDDQFSVERPDGSNFTLKIRSTKLEDSAMYFCASSEVGPKNIQYFGAGTRLSVL.